These 24 T cell receptor beta chains were all obtained from the same sample, sequenced in a study of T cells in narcolepsy. Here immunoSEQ multiplex PCR was the method, and the copy in TCRdb shows in-frame clones only, minus some. Altogether roughly 35,000 clones are present, 65% to 85% being singletons, with the ten largest covering 1.1%. Sample: memory (CD45RA-) CD4+ T cells from blood. All receptors come from a human donor in good health.

V usage is TRBV13 and J usage is TRBJ2-1; 7 positions match TRBD1. After removal of 4 bases from V and 4 bases from J, the junction contained 7 bases not matched to a gene. The CDR3 runs to 15 residues. Germline values: CDR1 PRHDT, CDR2 FYEKMQ (reference sequence). The chain's CDR3 is CASSSGTVKYNEQFF. DNA of the CDR3: TGTGCCAGCAGCTCCGGGACAGTTAAGTACAATGAGCAGTTCTTC. Combining the CDR3 with reference TRBV13 and TRBJ2-1 gives the whole variable domain AAGVIQSPRHLIKEKRETATLKCYPIPRHDTVYWYQQGPGQDPQFLISFYEKMQSDKGSIPDRFSAQQFSDYHSELNMSSLELGDSALYFCASSSGTVKYNEQFFGPGTRLTVL.

The chain carries TRBV4-3 and TRBJ1-6, with D hard to call. Germline V lookup: CDR1 LGHNA, CDR2 YSLEER. The CDR3 is 13 amino acids. V was trimmed by 5 bases and J by 15 bases, leaving 17 bases between them. The CDR3 reads CASSKGYGSFLHF. The CDR3, as DNA: TGCGCCAGCAGCAAAGGCTATGGAAGCTTCCTCCACTTT.

V usage is TRBV5-4 and J usage is TRBJ2-1, with 10 bases matching TRBD2. The V and J ends lost 3 bases and 4 bases, in that order; junction bases with no gene match: 4. Germline CDR1 SGHNT, CDR2 YYREEE (reference sequence). This CDR3 is 15 amino acids long. CDR3 sequence reads: CASSSTSGRYNEQFF. The DNA of the CDR3 is TGTGCCAGCAGCTCGACTAGCGGGCGGTACAATGAGCAGTTCTTC. Complete variable domain (other parts from reference TRBV5-4 and TRBJ2-1): ETGVTQSPTHLIKTRGQQVTLRCSSQSGHNTVSWYQQALGQGPQFIFQYYREEENGRGNFPPRFSGLQFPNYSSELNVNALELDDSALYLCASSSTSGRYNEQFFGPGTRLTVL.

This clone occurred a few times. CDR3 residues: CASSLGADPTGNTIYF. The CDR3 bases are TGTGCCAGCAGCTTAGGGGCAGATCCTACTGGAAACACCATATATTTT. V usage is TRBV7-2 and J usage is TRBJ1-3; no clear D gene. The ends were cut back, 1 base at V and 2 bases at J, with 12 bases in the middle. The CDR3 covers 16 residues. The germline CDR1 and CDR2 sequences are SGHTA and FQGNSA.

This clone has only one observation. In nucleotides, the CDR3 is TGTGCCAGCAGCCAGCCCTCCGGGACCCACTCCTACGAGCAGTACTTC. Protein sequence: CASSQPSGTHSYEQYF. The rearrangement uses TRBV4-2 and TRBJ2-7, with D tentatively TRBD1 or TRBD2 (5 bases each). The germline V gene has CDR1 LGHNA and CDR2 YNFKEQ. This CDR3 spans 16 amino acids. V dropped 3 bases and J dropped 0 bases, with 15 bases sitting between them.

The chain employs TRBV5-1 and TRBJ1-2, with unresolved D. V was pared by 0 bases and J by 8 bases, with 14 bases between. CDR3 length: 14 residues. The germline gives CDR1 SGHRS, CDR2 YFSETQ. The CDR3 DNA reads as TGCGCCAGCAGCTTGGGGGGTAACCTGGCCGGCTACACCTTC. Protein: CASSLGGNLAGYTF.

The genes are TRBV2 and TRBJ2-2, with D unresolved. Germline-derived CDR1 and CDR2 are SNHLY and FYNNEI. This CDR3 spans 14 amino acids. Trimming shortened V by 6 bases and J by 4 bases, and 12 bases separated the two germline ends. CDR3 region: CASSLVLGTGELFF. The CDR3 coding sequence is TGTGCCAGCAGCCTGGTTTTAGGCACCGGGGAGCTGTTTTTT.

This clone was picked up a small number of times. The chain combines TRBV5-4 with TRBJ2-1; the D gene is possibly TRBD2 (6 bases). V shed 4 bases and J shed 7 bases, with 15 bases lying between them. Per the germline V gene, CDR1 is SGHNT and CDR2 is YYREEE (reference sequence). There are 14 residues in the CDR3. CDR3 sequence reads: CASSRPSGGNEQFF. The CDR3 DNA is TGTGCCAGCAGCCGGCCCTCCGGGGGAAATGAGCAGTTCTTC.

The rearrangement uses TRBV6-4 and TRBJ2-5; 7 bases map to TRBD2. Per the germline V gene, CDR1 is MRHNA and CDR2 is SNTAGT. The CDR3 has 14 amino acids. Losses at the gene ends were 0 bases for V and 2 bases for J; bases not matched to a gene: 0. This chain's CDR3 is CASSDSGGQETQYF. CDR3 DNA sequence: TGTGCCAGCAGTGACTCGGGAGGGCAAGAGACCCAGTACTTC.

The rearrangement uses TRBV4-3 and TRBJ2-2; no reliable D call. The germline CDR1 and CDR2 sequences are LGHNA and YSLEER. CDR3 length equals 14 residues. Trimming pared 3 bases from V and 2 bases from J, leaving 7 bases between. CDR3 region: CASSQDPNTGELFF. The CDR3 bases are TGCGCCAGCAGCCAGGATCCCAACACCGGGGAGCTGTTTTTT.

A few counts support this clone. This chain uses TRBV5-7 with TRBJ1-1, with no clear D. TRBV5-7 is placed among ORFs of uncertain function. The CDR3 length is 14 residues. Trimming pared 0 bases from V and 2 bases from J, leaving 8 bases between. As DNA, the CDR3 is TGTGCCAGCAGCTTGGACACCTTTAACACTGAAGCTTTCTTT. This translates into CASSLDTFNTEAFF.

This chain joins TRBV30 and TRBJ1-1; tentative D call: TRBD1 (6 bases). V was pared by 0 bases and J by 11 bases, with 13 bases between. CDR1 and CDR2 from the germline V gene are GTSNPN and SVGIG (reference sequence). The CDR3 totals 12 residues. The CDR3 loop is CAWSVQGKGAFF. The CDR3 nucleotides are TGTGCCTGGAGTGTTCAGGGGAAGGGGGCTTTCTTT.

The chain is built from TRBV18 and TRBJ1-3; tentatively, D is TRBD1 (5 bases). In germline, CDR1 is KGHSH, CDR2 LQKENI. Between the trimmed V and J ends, which lost 3 bases and 8 bases, there was a span of 14 bases. The CDR3 contains 14 residues. In DNA form, the CDR3 reads TGTGCCAGCTCACCGACGCCTTCGGGGGACACCATATATTTT. It is translated as CASSPTPSGDTIYF.

The chain links TRBV6-5 to TRBJ2-7, with 11 bases that match TRBD1. Per germline, CDR1 MNHEY and CDR2 SVGAGI. V lost 2 bases to trimming and J lost 4 bases; unmatched junction nucleotides: 4. CDR3 size: 15 residues. The CDR3 DNA reads TGTGCCAGCAGTTACAGGGACAGGGGGTTTTACGAGCAGTACTTC. It specifies CASSYRDRGFYEQYF.

As regards this clone: One end of the junction fails to match germline, which may point to a read error. The rearrangement joins TRBV28 to TRBJ1-5; TRBD1 matches 9 bases. The CDR3 has 14 amino acids. Per germline, CDR1 MDHEN and CDR2 SYDVKM. CDR3 sequence reads: CASSLGTGNPPQHF. The CDR3 DNA reads as TGTGCCAGCAGTTTAGGGACAGGGAATCCGCCCCAGCATTTT.

The chain has TRBV13 and TRBJ2-1; 12 positions match TRBD2. This CDR3 has 16 residues. Germline assignment: CDR1 PRHDT and CDR2 FYEKMQ (reference sequence). The V gene end was trimmed by 2 bases and the J gene end by 7 bases; junction bases not matched to a gene: 6. The CDR3 bases are TGTGCCAGCAGCTTAAGGACTAGCGGGACCTTTAATGAGCAGTTCTTC. As protein: CASSLRTSGTFNEQFF.

About this clone itself: Sequence at one end of the junction differs from germline and may be a read error. The same CDR3 can be traced to other DNA sequences in this sample. This rearrangement joins TRBV5-4 to TRBJ2-5; the match to TRBD1 covers 9 bases. This CDR3 is 16 amino acids long. Germline lookup yields CDR1 SGHNT and CDR2 YYREEE (reference sequence). The CDR3 DNA sequence: TGTGCCAGCAGCCGAGAGATGGGACAGGGAAAAGAAACCCAGTACTTC. The encoded protein is CASSREMGQGKETQYF.

The rearrangement joins TRBV7-9 to TRBJ2-7; 7 bases align to TRBD1. J was trimmed by 2 bases and V by 2 bases; bases with no gene match: 9. The CDR3 extends over 16 amino acids. Germline values: CDR1 SEHNR, CDR2 FQNEAQ (reference sequence). CDR3 protein: CASSLSQGVGAYEQYF. In DNA, the CDR3 is TGTGCCAGCAGCTTAAGTCAGGGGGTTGGAGCCTACGAGCAGTACTTC.

The rearrangement links TRBV27 to TRBJ2-3; 9 nucleotides match TRBD2. Germline CDR1 MNHEY, CDR2 SMNVEV (reference sequence). This CDR3 contains 15 residues. The V segment lost 5 bases and the J segment 3 bases; nucleotides outside the gene matches: 6. CDR3 sequence reads: CASSPSGVGTDTQYF. The CDR3 region has the DNA TGTGCCAGCAGTCCTAGCGGGGTGGGGACAGATACGCAGTATTTT.

This clone was seen more than once but under ten times. This chain connects TRBV5-4 to TRBJ1-2; possible D gene TRBD1, 6 bases. V was trimmed by 1 base and J by 7 bases, leaving 11 bases between them. Germline V CDR1 and CDR2: SGHNT, YYREEE (reference sequence). This CDR3 contains 13 residues. DNA of the CDR3: TGTGCCAGCAGCTTGTGGGGGGCGGGTGGCTACACCTTC. Its translation: CASSLWGAGGYTF.

This clone was picked up a small number of times. This chain uses TRBV2 with TRBJ1-1; possibly TRBD1 for D (5 bases). V was clipped by 8 bases and J by 1 base, with 17 bases between them. There are 15 residues in the CDR3. CDR1 and CDR2 from the germline V gene are SNHLY and FYNNEI. Written as DNA, the CDR3 is TGTGCCAGCCTTGGGGCGAGGACTCCGAACACTGAAGCTTTCTTT. This codes for CASLGARTPNTEAFF.

The chain combines TRBV5-6 with TRBJ1-2, with 9 nucleotides matching TRBD1. The CDR3 has 19 amino acids. Germline CDR1 SGHDT, CDR2 YYEEEE. The trim removed 0 bases at V and 0 bases at J, leaving 12 bases unmatched. CDR3: CASSLDTGTGLSANYGYTF. The CDR3 DNA reads as TGTGCCAGCAGCTTGGACACCGGGACAGGGTTGTCGGCTAACTATGGCTACACCTTC.

V is TRBV19 and J is TRBJ2-4; 10 bases agree with TRBD2. Per germline, CDR1 LNHDA and CDR2 SQIVND (reference sequence). After removal of 1 base from V and 5 bases from J, the junction contained 2 bases not matched to a gene. The CDR3 is made up of 15 amino acids. The CDR3 bases are TGTGCCAGTAGTATAGCTAGCGGGGGCCAAAACATTCAGTACTTC. It codes for CASSIASGGQNIQYF. The full variable domain, its missing parts supplied by reference TRBV19 and TRBJ2-4, is DGGITQSPKYLFRKEGQNVTLSCEQNLNHDAMYWYRQDPGQGLRLIYYSQIVNDFQKGDIAEGYSVSREKKESFPLTVTSAQKNPTAFYLCASSIASGGQNIQYFGAGTRLSVL.

The chain links TRBV7-2 to TRBJ2-1; 7 nucleotides align to TRBD2. The length of the CDR3 is 12 residues. The junction had 5 bases not matched to a gene; V was cut back by 6 bases and J by 9 bases. The germline gives CDR1 SGHTA, CDR2 FQGNSA. In DNA form, the CDR3 reads TGTGCCAGCAGTCCTCGCGGGGGTGAGCAGTTCTTC. This sequence encodes CASSPRGGEQFF.